The T cell receptor (beta chain) under discussion was sequenced for a study of blood T cell repertoires in COVID-19. During active infection, Seattle patients enrolled and were then monitored through disease. Repertoires were generated with immunoSEQ multiplex PCR, while TCRdb's copy carries only in-frame clones and drops some. The sample has 150,000 to 200,000 clones, around 85% seen once. CDR1 and CDR2 (germline): SGHVS, FQNEAQ. The CDR3 runs 15 residues. Trimming stripped 2 bases from V and 7 bases from J, with 14 bases between. The chain uses TRBV7-8 and TRBJ1-4, with D maybe TRBD1 (5 bases). Sequencing was performed on peripheral blood. The TCR was taken from a person aged 70 to 85 with COVID-19, enrolled during active disease. The chain's CDR3 is CASSLNGGWGEKLFF. The CDR3 DNA is TGTGCCAGCAGCTTAAACGGGGGGTGGGGTGAAAAACTGTTTTTT.